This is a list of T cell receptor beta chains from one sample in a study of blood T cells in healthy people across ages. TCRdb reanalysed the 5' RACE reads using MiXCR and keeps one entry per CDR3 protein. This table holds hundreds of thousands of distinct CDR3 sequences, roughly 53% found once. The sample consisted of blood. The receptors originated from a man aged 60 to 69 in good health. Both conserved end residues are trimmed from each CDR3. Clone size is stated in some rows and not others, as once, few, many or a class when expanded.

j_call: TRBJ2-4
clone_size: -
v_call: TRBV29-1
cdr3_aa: SATRQGAGEQY

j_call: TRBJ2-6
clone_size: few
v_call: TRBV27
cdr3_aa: ASSFYNYPSGANVLT

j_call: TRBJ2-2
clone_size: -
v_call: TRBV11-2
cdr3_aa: ASSLEGELF

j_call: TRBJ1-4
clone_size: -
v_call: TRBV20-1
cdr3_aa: SARYPRLNEKLF

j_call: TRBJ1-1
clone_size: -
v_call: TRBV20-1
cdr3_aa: SAPLGGLNTEAF

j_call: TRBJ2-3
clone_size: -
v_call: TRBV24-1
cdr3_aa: ATSNSPGLAGGTDTQY

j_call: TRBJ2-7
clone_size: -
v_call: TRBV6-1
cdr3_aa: ASSEVAGLDEQY

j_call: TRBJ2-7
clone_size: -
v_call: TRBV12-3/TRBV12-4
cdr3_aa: ASSFSLDSYEQY

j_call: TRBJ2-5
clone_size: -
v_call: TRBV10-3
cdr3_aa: AIRGDRGGLQETQY

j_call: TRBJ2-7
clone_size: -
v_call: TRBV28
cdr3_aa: ASSPPGQGGREQY

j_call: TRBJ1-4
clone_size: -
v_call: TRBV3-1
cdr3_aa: ASSPGHRNEKLF

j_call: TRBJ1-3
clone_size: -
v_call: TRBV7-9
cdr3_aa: ASNGGSGNTIY

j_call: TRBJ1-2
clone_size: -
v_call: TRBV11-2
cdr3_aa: ASSIPGQGYGYT

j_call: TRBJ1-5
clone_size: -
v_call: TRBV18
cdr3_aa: ASSPQYNQPQH

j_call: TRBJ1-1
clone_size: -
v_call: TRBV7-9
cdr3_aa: ASSLEGSHTEAF

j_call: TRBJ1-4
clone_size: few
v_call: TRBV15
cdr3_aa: ATSRAKGEKLF

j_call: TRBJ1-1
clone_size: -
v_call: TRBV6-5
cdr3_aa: ASSYSSKGNTEAF

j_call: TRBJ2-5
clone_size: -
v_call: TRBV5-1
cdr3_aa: ASSFSPDRASNEQY

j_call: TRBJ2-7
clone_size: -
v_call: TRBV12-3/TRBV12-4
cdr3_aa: ASSSGTSGSSYEQY

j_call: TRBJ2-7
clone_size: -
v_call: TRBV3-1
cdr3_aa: ASSPPGLQYEQY

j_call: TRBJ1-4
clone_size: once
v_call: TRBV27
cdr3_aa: ARSRRTGTREKLF

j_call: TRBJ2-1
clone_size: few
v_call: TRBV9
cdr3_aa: ASSPNGGSGNEQF